This entry lists 25 T cell receptor beta chains sequenced from one sample in a study of blood T cells in healthy people across ages. A second PCR of 7 to 11 cycles used a sample-barcoded 5' primer and a J-beta primer mix. In TCRdb, the 5' RACE reads were re-called with MiXCR into one record per CDR3 protein. The table records about a million distinct CDR3 sequences, around 54% of them present only once. The sequenced sample consisted of blood. The receptor set was obtained from a woman between 55 and 75 years old in good health.

There are a few counts of this clonotype. CDR3 region: CASSQVGGAKNIQYF. The CDR3 DNA reads as TGCGCCAGCAGCCAAGTTGGTGGTGCTAAAAACATTCAGTACTTC. The chain uses TRBV4-3 and TRBJ2-4; D not resolved. The germline V gene has CDR1 LGHNA and CDR2 YSLEER. This CDR3 has 15 residues. Trimming shortened V by 1 base and J by 4 bases, and 11 bases separated the two germline ends.

The J gene is TRBJ2-5, the V gene TRBV11-2; D is unclear. The V end lost 1 base, the J end lost 3 bases, and 9 bases lay between the germline ends. CDR1 is SGHAT, CDR2 FQNNGV, per germline. This CDR3 has 14 amino acids. CDR3 loop: CASSLGFRKETQYF. CDR3 nucleotide sequence: TGTGCCAGCAGCTTAGGCTTCAGGAAAGAGACCCAGTACTTC.

This clonotype has a handful of counts. The chain links TRBV20-1 to TRBJ2-7, with TRBD2 matching over 7 bases. CDR1 and CDR2 from the germline V gene are DFQATT and SNEGSKA (reference sequence). CDR3 length equals 13 residues. Trimming removed 6 bases from V and 3 bases from J; junction bases left unmatched: 8. DNA for the CDR3: TGCAGTGCCCGACTTGCGGGGGACTACGAGCAGTACTTC. Its protein product is CSARLAGDYEQYF.

The chain combines TRBV20-1 with TRBJ2-3, with a weak D call TRBD1 (6 bases). The ends were cut back, 0 bases at V and 2 bases at J, with 15 bases in the middle. Germline CDR1 and CDR2: DFQATT and SNEGSKA (reference sequence). The CDR3 sequence is 16 residues long. CDR3 in amino acids: CSARDRQEILTDTQYF. Here the CDR3 DNA reads TGCAGTGCTAGAGATCGACAGGAGATACTCACAGATACGCAGTATTTT.

Comment on this clonotype: A read error may account for a junction end that differs from germline. The V gene is TRBV20-1, the J gene TRBJ2-4, with D possibly matching TRBD1 (6 bases). This CDR3 region has 15 residues. CDR1 and CDR2 from the germline V gene are DFQATT and SNEGSKA (reference sequence). The CDR3 region is CSAPSRPGTSVQQYF. The CDR3 nucleotides read TGCAGTGCCCCCTCCCGGCCGGGGACATCGGTCCAGCAGTACTTT.

The chain uses TRBV9 and TRBJ2-2; a possible D gene is TRBD2 (6 bases). CDR1 is SGDLS, CDR2 YYNGEE, per germline. The CDR3 runs 14 residues. Trimming cost V 3 bases and J 8 bases, with 14 bases left between them. The CDR3 region is CASSEEGPRGELFF. DNA of the CDR3: TGTGCCAGCAGCGAGGAGGGTCCCCGAGGGGAGCTGTTTTTT.

The V call is TRBV5-1, the J call TRBJ2-7; D gene unclear. The germline CDR1 and CDR2 sequences are SGHRS and YFSETQ. Trimming left V 0 bases short and J 4 bases short, with 8 bases between. The CDR3 spans 13 residues. CDR3 in amino acids: CASSLGVKYEQYF. CDR3 sequence (DNA): TGCGCCAGCAGCTTGGGGGTGAAGTACGAGCAGTACTTC.

This rearrangement joins TRBV7-8 to TRBJ2-5, with a weak D call TRBD2 (5 bases). CDR3 length equals 15 residues. CDR1 is SGHVS and CDR2 is FQNEAQ in the germline V gene. Trimming took 3 bases from V and 7 from J, leaving 18 bases between them. The CDR3 DNA sequence: TGTGCCAGCAGCTTCCTTGGGAGCGGTCTTGGGACCCAGTACTTC. The encoded protein is CASSFLGSGLGTQYF.

The chain recombines TRBV20-1 with TRBJ2-7, with TRBD2 matching over 7 bases. The V gene's germline CDR1 is DFQATT and CDR2 SNEGSKA (reference sequence). With V trimmed by 6 bases and J by 0 bases, 2 bases remained unmatched. CDR3 length: 12 amino acids. The CDR3 bases are TGCAGTGCGGCGGGAGACTCCTACGAGCAGTACTTC. Its protein is CSAAGDSYEQYF.

The chain carries TRBV20-1 and TRBJ1-1; unclear D gene. The V end was cut by 6 bases, the J end by 4 bases, with 18 bases between. Per the germline V gene, CDR1 is DFQATT and CDR2 is SNEGSKA (reference sequence). This CDR3 spans 14 amino acids. CDR3 coding DNA: TGCAGTGCCCCGATTAGCCTCATATCCACTGAAGCTTTCTTT. It codes for CSAPISLISTEAFF.

The genes are TRBV6-5 and TRBJ2-3, with D perhaps TRBD1 (6 bases). The CDR3 consists of 15 residues. V shed 7 bases and J shed 5 bases, with 19 bases lying between them. Germline V gene data show CDR1 as MNHEY and CDR2 as SVGAGI. CDR3 sequence (DNA): TGTGCCAGCAAGCTACACCCTGAGGGACAAGATACGCAGTATTTT. It codes for CASKLHPEGQDTQYF.

This clonotype has just a few counts. The chain is built from TRBV7-3 and TRBJ2-1; 15 bases fit TRBD2. Germline lookup yields CDR1 SGHTA and CDR2 FQGTGA. This CDR3 comprises 19 residues. J lost 5 bases, V lost 5 bases, and 13 bases had no gene match. The DNA of the CDR3 is TGTGCCAGCAGCCCAGGGTGGACTAGCGGGAGGGGGCGACACAATGAGCAGTTCTTC. Encoded protein: CASSPGWTSGRGRHNEQFF.

V and J are TRBV7-2 and TRBJ2-7, with D maybe TRBD2 (7 bases). The J call may not be correct, given that the DNA end is closer to TRBJ2-5. Germline values: CDR1 SGHTA, CDR2 FQGNSA. The CDR3 extends over 15 amino acids. The CDR3 DNA sequence: TGTGCCAGCAGCCTGGGGGCGGGAGTGGAGGAGACCCAGTACTTC. Translating gives CASSLGAGVEETQYF.

V and J are TRBV7-3 and TRBJ2-3, with D perhaps TRBD1 (6 bases). The V gene lost 6 bases and the J gene lost 2 bases, with 12 bases spanning the gap. The CDR3 length is 14 residues. CDR1 is SGHTA and CDR2 is FQGTGA in the germline V gene. Here the CDR3 reads CASRTGTITDTQYF. The CDR3 DNA reads as TGTGCCAGCAGAACCGGGACAATCACAGATACGCAGTATTTT.

The chain has TRBV4-3 and TRBJ2-6; D remains unclear. V was trimmed by 1 base and J by 1 base, leaving 11 bases between them. Per germline, CDR1 LGHNA and CDR2 YSLEER. This CDR3 comprises 17 residues. In DNA form, the CDR3 reads TGCGCCAGCAGCCAAGGCTACGCAGGATCTGGGGCCAACGTCCTGACTTTC. Amino acid sequence: CASSQGYAGSGANVLTF.

This clonotype appeared a few times. In DNA form, the CDR3 reads TGTGCCAGCAGTTGGGTCGGCCGGGACTCCCAGTTCTTC. Amino acids: CASSWVGRDSQFF. The chain uses TRBV27 and TRBJ2-1; TRBD2 is a possible D gene (6 bases). Germline CDR1 and CDR2: MNHEY and SMNVEV (reference sequence). Deletions cut 4 bases from V and 13 bases from J, with 17 bases between. CDR3 size: 13 residues.

This clonotype came up a few times. The J gene is TRBJ2-7, the V gene TRBV6-5, with TRBD2 identical over 15 bases. Germline-derived CDR1 and CDR2 are MNHEY and SVGAGI. Trimming cost V 4 bases and J 7 bases; bases outside gene matches: 5. This CDR3 is 15 amino acids long. The CDR3 sequence is CASSWGLAGGSEQYF. For the CDR3, the DNA is TGTGCCAGCAGTTGGGGACTAGCGGGAGGTAGTGAGCAGTACTTC.

V gene TRBV2 combines with J gene TRBJ2-7, with TRBD2 matching over 13 bases. After removal of 6 bases from V and 3 bases from J, the junction contained 5 bases not matched to a gene. Germline CDR1 is SNHLY and CDR2 is FYNNEI. This CDR3 is 15 amino acids long. CDR3 DNA sequence: TGTGCCAGCAGCCCGACTAGCGGGAGGCTCTACGAGCAGTACTTC. It yields the protein CASSPTSGRLYEQYF.

A word on this clonotype: A read error may produce the germline difference seen at one junction end. This rearrangement joins TRBV7-2 to TRBJ2-7; 12 positions agree with TRBD1. The CDR3 is 15 residues long. From germline, CDR1 is SGHTA and CDR2 FQGNSA. CDR3 nucleotides: TGTGCCTGCAGCTTAGGGGGACAGGGGGCTTACGAGCAGTACTTC. It encodes CACSLGGQGAYEQYF.

This clonotype was seen a handful of times. V and J are TRBV27 and TRBJ2-3; D might be TRBD2 (7 bases). The germline CDR1 and CDR2 sequences are MNHEY and SMNVEV (reference sequence). CDR3 length: 16 amino acids. V lost 6 bases, J lost 3 bases, and 19 bases lay in between. This chain's CDR3 is CASRGRGGLVTDTQYF. CDR3 DNA: TGTGCCAGCAGGGGGAGGGGGGGGCTTGTTACAGATACGCAGTATTTT.

The chain is built from TRBV7-9 and TRBJ2-1; D tentatively reads TRBD1 or TRBD2 (7 bases each). TRBJ2-7 explains the end of the DNA better; the J call may be wrong. This CDR3 has 16 amino acids. CDR1 is SEHNR and CDR2 is FQNEAQ in the germline V gene (reference sequence). The CDR3 region is CASSGGQRDSYNEQYF. The CDR3 coding sequence is TGTGCCAGCAGCGGGGGACAGCGGGATTCTTACAATGAGCAGTACTTC.

There are a few counts of this clonotype. The CDR3 DNA reads as TGTGCCAGCAGCGGGTGGGGTGAAGATACGCAGTATTTT. It codes for CASSGWGEDTQYF. This chain uses TRBV9 with TRBJ2-3; no definite D call. This CDR3 spans 13 amino acids. V lost 3 bases to trimming and J lost 5 bases, with 10 bases between them. CDR1 and CDR2 (germline): SGDLS, YYNGEE.

This clonotype has just a few counts. The chain recombines TRBV6-4 with TRBJ2-3, with TRBD2 matching 10 bases. This CDR3 is 14 amino acids long. The germline V gene encodes CDR1 MRHNA and CDR2 SNTAGT. Trimming cost V 4 bases and J 6 bases; bases outside gene matches: 4. The CDR3 sequence is CASSGLAGEDTQYF. DNA for the CDR3: TGTGCCAGCAGTGGGCTAGCGGGAGAGGATACGCAGTATTTT.

The chain carries TRBV7-2 and TRBJ2-5; weak D call: TRBD2 (5 bases). Trimming left V 6 bases short and J 5 bases short, with 13 bases between. The CDR3 runs 13 residues. In germline, CDR1 is SGHTA, CDR2 FQGNSA. The CDR3 sequence is CASRLIAWETQYF. The CDR3 DNA reads as TGTGCCAGCAGGTTGATAGCGTGGGAGACCCAGTACTTC.

This clonotype occurred a few times. This chain uses TRBV4-1 with TRBJ1-1; the D is unclear. Per the germline V gene, CDR1 is MGHRA and CDR2 is YSYEKL. Trimming took 2 bases from V and 0 from J, leaving 7 bases between them. The CDR3 is 14 amino acids. The CDR3 nucleotides are TGCGCCAGCAGCCAAACTTTCCTGAACACTGAAGCTTTCTTT. Its translation: CASSQTFLNTEAFF.